The 7 T cell receptor beta chains reported below all come from one sample, sequenced in a study of sequential checkpoint blockade in melanoma. Sample treatment: randomized to nivolumab then ipilimumab (arm A) or the reverse (arm B). Sequencing was performed with immunoSEQ multiplex PCR; in TCRdb, only in-frame clones are kept and a portion is missing. The sample records approximately 12,000 clones, about 61% being singletons. The sequenced sample was CD8+ T cells sorted from blood (inferred from file names), obtained from a patient given nivolumab and ipilimumab in sequence. The receptors come from a human donor with melanoma.

This clone was found once. The CDR3 is CASSADGAYEQYF. The DNA of the CDR3 is TGCGCCAGCAGCGCCGACGGAGCCTACGAGCAGTACTTC. The chain has TRBV5-1 and TRBJ2-5, with unresolved D. The J call is doubtful: the DNA matches TRBJ2-7 better. The CDR3 is 13 residues long. Germline CDR1 reads SGHRS; CDR2 reads YFSETQ.

The chain has TRBV18 and TRBJ1-5; 7 bases line up with TRBD1. V was clipped by 3 bases and J by 7 bases; unmatched bases: 6. Germline-derived CDR1 and CDR2 are KGHSH and LQKENI. The length of the CDR3 is 14 residues. In nucleotides, the CDR3 is TGTGCCAGCTCACCGACAGGGAGGAGACAGCCCCAGCATTTT. Translated, it gives CASSPTGRRQPQHF.

By sample fraction, this clone is medium-sized (0.01 to 0.1%). The V gene is TRBV9, the J gene TRBJ2-7, with D tentatively TRBD1 (5 bases). The ends were cut back, 0 bases at V and 3 bases at J, with 10 bases in the middle. The CDR3 sequence is 14 residues long. Per the germline V gene, CDR1 is SGDLS and CDR2 is YYNGEE. CDR3 residues: CASSVGSGNYEQYF. CDR3 coding DNA: TGTGCCAGCAGCGTAGGGTCAGGGAACTACGAGCAGTACTTC.

This clone appeared a few times. DNA for the CDR3: TGTGCCAGCAGCGTAGATGCGGGAGCTTCGGAGACCCAGTACTTC. Encoded protein: CASSVDAGASETQYF. The J gene is TRBJ2-5, the V gene TRBV9, with 7 bases identical to TRBD2. The CDR3 runs to 15 residues. The germline gives CDR1 SGDLS, CDR2 YYNGEE. Trimming at V came to 0 bases and at J to 5 bases, leaving 7 bases not matched to a gene.

This chain uses TRBV9 with TRBJ2-7; 10 bases are a match to TRBD2. V lost 3 bases, J lost 7 bases, and 7 bases stayed unmatched. CDR1 is SGDLS and CDR2 is YYNGEE in the germline V gene. The CDR3 has 14 amino acids. The CDR3 region has the DNA TGTGCCAGCAGCGCCAGAGGTAGCGGGAGGGAGCAGTACTTC. It codes for CASSARGSGREQYF.

V usage is TRBV27 and J usage is TRBJ2-7, with D tentatively TRBD1 (5 bases). Trimming pared 4 bases from V and 6 bases from J, leaving 10 bases between. From germline, CDR1 is MNHEY and CDR2 SMNVEV (reference sequence). The CDR3 spans 12 residues. The CDR3 loop is CASSSSGSEQYF. CDR3 nucleotide sequence: TGTGCCAGCAGTTCCTCAGGGTCCGAGCAGTACTTC.

The chain links TRBV5-1 to TRBJ1-4, with D perhaps TRBD1 (6 bases). V dropped 7 bases and J dropped 4 bases, with 14 bases sitting between them. The CDR3 consists of 14 residues. CDR1 and CDR2 from the germline V gene are SGHRS and YFSETQ. Here the CDR3 DNA reads TGCGCCAGCCGGCAGGGGAGTTTTAATGAAAAACTGTTTTTT. Translation gives CASRQGSFNEKLFF.